This T cell receptor (beta chain) was recorded in a study of cytomegalovirus exposure and HLA in healthy donors. Study-level points and caveats: Most of the CMV-associated TCR beta chains (in a later analysis) appeared to be HLA-restricted. TCR beta sequences reportedly predicted the HLA-A and HLA-B alleles of most subjects accurately. One variant, a missense change in DCLRE1C, was linked in a later analysis to TCR beta V- and J-gene trimming.

13 Jbeta primers and 60 Vbeta primers were used for the PCR. Sequencing was performed with immunoSEQ multiplex PCR; in TCRdb, only in-frame clones are kept and a portion is missing. The sample shows about 120,000 clones, 78% of them seen only once. In regard to this clone: No antigen is known for it.

Germline V lookup: CDR1 SGHNT, CDR2 YENEEA. The CDR3 has 14 amino acids. V lost 5 bases and J 7 bases, leaving 15 bases between the germline ends. The V and J genes are TRBV11-3 and TRBJ2-1; D ambiguous. Sequencing input: PBMCs. This TCR came from a man aged 25-45 years in good health and CMV-seropositive. The CDR3 DNA reads TGTGCCAGCAGCCCTACGGCAGGTTCTAATGAGCAGTTCTTC. This encodes CASSPTAGSNEQFF.